The 22 T cell receptor beta chains in this list originate from one sample, sequenced in a study of cytomegalovirus exposure and HLA in healthy donors. A multiplex PCR was run with 60 Vbeta primers and 13 Jbeta primers. This table comes from immunoSEQ multiplex PCR, and its TCRdb copy is limited to in-frame clones, with some not included. The sample includes about 160,000 clones, 65% to 80% of them seen just once. The specimen was PBMCs. The receptors were gathered from a female donor in good health and CMV-seronegative.

In this sample, this clone turned up a few times. This sequence joins TRBV7-9 and TRBJ2-2; possible D gene TRBD2, 6 bases. This CDR3 comprises 16 residues. Per the germline V gene, CDR1 is SEHNR and CDR2 is FQNEAQ (reference sequence). V lost 5 bases to trimming and J lost 5 bases, with 18 bases between them. The CDR3 reads CASSRNLDGGTGELFF. The CDR3 DNA sequence: TGTGCCAGCAGCCGAAACTTGGACGGGGGTACCGGGGAGCTGTTTTTT.

The chain joins TRBV25-1 to TRBJ2-7; tentatively, D is TRBD2 (6 bases). V shed 3 bases and J shed 2 bases, with 8 bases lying between them. The CDR3 runs 13 residues. Germline V gene lookup returns CDR1 MGHDK and CDR2 SYGVNS. Here the CDR3 reads CASSDGLPYEQYF. For the CDR3, the DNA is TGTGCCAGCAGTGACGGACTACCCTACGAGCAGTACTTC.

The V and J genes are TRBV9 and TRBJ1-1; 7 bases map to TRBD1. V dropped 3 bases and J dropped 4; count of bases not matched to a gene: 6. Looked up from germline, CDR1 is SGDLS and CDR2 is YYNGEE. The CDR3 sequence is 14 residues long. CDR3 nucleotides: TGTGCCAGCAGCGCCAGACAGGGATCCACTGAAGCTTTCTTT. Encoded protein: CASSARQGSTEAFF.

J is TRBJ1-5 and V is TRBV15, with D unclear. This CDR3 comprises 17 residues. Germline V gives CDR1 LNHNV, CDR2 YYDKDF (reference sequence). V dropped 9 bases and J dropped 8 bases, with 29 bases sitting between them. The CDR3 here is CATPRHAAEAAGEPQHF. The CDR3 coding sequence is TGTGCCACTCCCCGTCACGCCGCGGAAGCAGCGGGAGAGCCCCAGCATTTT.

The rearrangement joins TRBV15 to TRBJ1-4; TRBD1 agrees at 8 bases. Per germline, CDR1 LNHNV and CDR2 YYDKDF (reference sequence). The CDR3 length is 15 residues. V trimming: 4 bases; J trimming: 8 bases; junction bases outside the gene matches: 9. The CDR3 nucleotides read TGTGCCACCAGCACCCGGACAGGGAAAGTGGAAAAACTGTTTTTT. This sequence encodes CATSTRTGKVEKLFF.

This clone was seen only once. The chain carries TRBV29-1 and TRBJ2-7, with TRBD2 matching over 9 bases. V shed 7 bases and J 4 bases; nucleotides not matched to a gene: 11. CDR3 size: 14 residues. From germline, CDR1 is SQVTM and CDR2 ANQGSEA. The CDR3 region has the DNA TGCAGCGCTATGACAGCTAGCGGGAAATACGAGCAGTACTTC. It codes for CSAMTASGKYEQYF.

The chain uses TRBV5-8 and TRBJ1-1, with TRBD1 matching over 8 bases. Germline V CDR1 and CDR2: SGHTS, YDEGEE. The CDR3 length is 15 residues. V was clipped by 3 bases and J by 8 bases; unmatched bases: 12. CDR3 region: CASSSLDRAKEEAFF. The CDR3 DNA reads as TGTGCCAGCAGCTCATTGGACAGGGCAAAGGAGGAAGCTTTCTTT.

CDR3 loop: CASSFLSGAYNEQFF. The CDR3 DNA reads as TGTGCCAGCAGTTTTTTGTCAGGGGCCTACAATGAGCAGTTCTTC. The chain links TRBV27 to TRBJ2-1; D is perhaps TRBD1 (6 bases). The CDR3 sequence is 15 residues long. Per the germline V gene, CDR1 is MNHEY and CDR2 is SMNVEV (reference sequence). Trimming pared 3 bases from V and 2 bases from J, leaving 11 bases between.

In its sample, this clone was seen a few times. The chain carries TRBV7-9 and TRBJ1-1; unclear D gene. The V and J ends lost 1 base and 11 bases respectively, with 14 bases between them. Germline V CDR1 and CDR2: SEHNR, FQNEAQ (reference sequence). This CDR3 region has 13 residues. CDR3 sequence: CASSLDHNEVAFF. In DNA form, the CDR3 reads TGTGCCAGCAGCTTAGATCACAACGAAGTGGCTTTCTTT.

The V and J genes are TRBV30 and TRBJ2-3; TRBD2 agrees at 9 bases. Germline V lookup: CDR1 GTSNPN, CDR2 SVGIG (reference sequence). This CDR3 is built from 14 residues. Trimming removed 5 bases from V and 3 bases from J; junction bases left unmatched: 6. CDR3 amino acids: CAWDLSGGTDTQYF. The CDR3 DNA follows: TGTGCCTGGGATCTTAGCGGGGGTACAGATACGCAGTATTTT.

The V gene is TRBV5-1, the J gene TRBJ1-2; 7 bases fit TRBD1. CDR3 length: 12 residues. CDR1 and CDR2 (germline): SGHRS, YFSETQ. J was trimmed by 8 bases and V by 4 bases; bases with no gene match: 5. CDR3 in amino acids: CASSGDSGGYTF. In nucleotides, the CDR3 is TGCGCCAGCAGCGGGGACAGTGGGGGCTACACCTTC.

The table lists this clone with a few counts. This chain joins TRBV9 and TRBJ1-4, with D perhaps matching TRBD1 (6 bases). Trimming pared 4 bases from V and 13 bases from J, leaving 14 bases between. Germline CDR1 reads SGDLS; CDR2 reads YYNGEE. This CDR3 is built from 12 residues. The CDR3 loop reads CASSRGGRGLFF. The CDR3 DNA is TGTGCCAGCAGCAGGGGGGGGCGGGGACTGTTTTTT. Using reference TRBV9 and TRBJ1-4 for the parts outside the CDR3, the full variable domain is DSGVTQTPKHLITATGQRVTLRCSPRSGDLSVYWYQQSLDQGLQFLIQYYNGEERAKGNILERFSAQQFPDLHSELNLSSLELGDSALYFCASSRGGRGLFFGSGTQLSVL.

This clone occurred a few times. The gene calls are TRBV4-1 and TRBJ1-3; a weak D match, TRBD1 (6 bases). This CDR3 has 18 amino acids. The V gene lost 4 bases and the J gene lost 0 bases, with 19 bases spanning the gap. CDR1 and CDR2 from the germline V gene are MGHRA and YSYEKL. CDR3 amino acids: CASSLGGQAENSGNTIYF. The CDR3, as DNA: TGCGCCAGCAGCCTAGGGGGTCAGGCAGAAAACTCTGGAAACACCATATATTTT.

The chain couples TRBV15 to TRBJ1-2, with a weak D call TRBD1 (5 bases). Trimming removed 1 base from V and 7 bases from J, with 10 bases in between. CDR3 length: 13 residues. From germline, CDR1 is LNHNV and CDR2 YYDKDF (reference sequence). CDR3 DNA sequence: TGTGCCACCAGCAGAGGGGGGGAAACTGGCTACACCTTC. This encodes CATSRGGETGYTF.

The chain combines TRBV30 with TRBJ2-7; 8 bases agree with TRBD2. The CDR3 is made up of 18 amino acids. From germline, CDR1 is GTSNPN and CDR2 SVGIG (reference sequence). V gave up 1 base and J gave up 0 bases; unmatched junction bases: 14. CDR3 region: CAWSAPLSTSGSSYEQYF. CDR3 coding DNA: TGTGCCTGGAGTGCTCCTCTATCCACTAGCGGAAGCTCCTACGAGCAGTACTTC.

This sequence joins TRBV18 and TRBJ2-1; tentative D call: TRBD1 (5 bases). The CDR3 has 15 amino acids. Germline-derived CDR1 and CDR2 are KGHSH and LQKENI. V was clipped by 1 base and J by 10 bases, with 17 bases between them. In DNA, the CDR3 is TGTGCCAGCTCACCACAAGTTGACAGTGCAGGGGAGCAGTTCTTC. Encoded protein: CASSPQVDSAGEQFF.

This clone was recorded a few times. The chain uses TRBV5-1 and TRBJ1-6, with D maybe TRBD1 (5 bases). V lost 0 bases and J lost 10, with 14 bases in between. Germline V gives CDR1 SGHRS, CDR2 YFSETQ. The CDR3 loop spans 15 amino acids. As DNA, the CDR3 is TGCGCCAGCAGCTTGGGGGACTTAGCGGTCTCACCCCTCCACTTT. Translated: CASSLGDLAVSPLHF.

This clone was counted a few times. The CDR3 DNA is TGTGCCTGGAGCCAGAAGATCGGCAATCAGCCCCAGCATTTT. Its protein product is CAWSQKIGNQPQHF. The gene calls are TRBV30 and TRBJ1-5; D unclear. The V gene lost 3 bases and the J gene lost 2 bases, with 11 bases spanning the gap. The CDR3 runs 14 residues. Per the germline V gene, CDR1 is GTSNPN and CDR2 is SVGIG (reference sequence). The whole variable domain, filled in from reference TRBV30 and TRBJ1-5, reads SQTIHQWPATLVQPVGSPLSLECTVEGTSNPNLYWYRQAAGRGLQLLFYSVGIGQISSEVPQNLSASRPQDRQFILSSKKLLLSDSGFYLCAWSQKIGNQPQHFGDGTRLSIL.

The chain uses TRBV5-1 and TRBJ1-1; D is perhaps TRBD1 (5 bases). Germline V gene lookup returns CDR1 SGHRS and CDR2 YFSETQ. This CDR3 region has 17 residues. Trimming removed 4 bases at V and 0 bases at J, with 19 bases between. The DNA for the CDR3 is TGCGCCAGCAGCCTTGCAAGTGCGGGGCCCATGAACACTGAAGCTTTCTTT. This sequence encodes CASSLASAGPMNTEAFF.

This clone was observed a few times. One end of the junction does not line up with germline, which may come from a read error. The chain carries TRBV10-3 and TRBJ2-7, with a weak D call TRBD1 (6 bases). The CDR3 has 13 residues. Germline CDR1 is ENHRY and CDR2 is SYGVKD. CDR3 nucleotide sequence: TGTGCCAGCAGTGAGGGGGAGAAAGGCGAGCAGTACTTC. Translated: CASSEGEKGEQYF.

This chain links TRBV4-2 with TRBJ1-4; tentatively, D is TRBD1 (5 bases). Trimming left V 4 bases short and J 1 base short, with 7 bases between. Germline-derived CDR1 and CDR2 are LGHNA and YNFKEQ. CDR3 length: 14 amino acids. The CDR3 here is CASSPQGTNEKLFF. The CDR3, as DNA: TGTGCCAGCAGCCCGCAGGGAACTAATGAAAAACTGTTTTTT.

This chain joins TRBV9 and TRBJ2-1; 7 nucleotides agree with TRBD1. The CDR3 has 15 amino acids. Per germline, CDR1 SGDLS and CDR2 YYNGEE. The V and J ends lost 0 bases and 5 bases, in that order; junction bases with no gene match: 5. The CDR3 protein is CASSVAWDRNNEQFF. The CDR3 DNA reads as TGTGCCAGCAGCGTAGCCTGGGACAGAAACAATGAGCAGTTCTTC.